This passage covers 5 T cell receptor beta chains from one sample sequenced in a study of T cell repertoires in cytomegalovirus infection. TCRdb re-called the reads with MiXCR, one entry per CDR3 protein. This table holds over 250,000 distinct CDR3 sequences, approximately 22% found once. These receptors lack a known antigen. Sequencing was performed on cultured PBMCs, taken from culture after CMV antigen stimulation. These receptors were obtained from a human donor in good health (CMV status not recorded). Some clones in this sample may be carry-over from other donors' samples.

The rearrangement uses TRBV20-1 and TRBJ2-5; the match to TRBD1 covers 7 bases. After removal of 3 bases from V and 2 bases from J, the junction contained 3 bases not matched to a gene. Germline CDR1 reads DFQATT; CDR2 reads SNEGSKA (reference sequence). The CDR3 covers 13 residues. The CDR3 is CSASGTAQETQYF. The CDR3 nucleotides are TGCAGTGCTAGCGGGACAGCGCAAGAGACCCAGTACTTC.

This chain joins TRBV2 and TRBJ2-2; TRBD1 matches 7 bases. The CDR3 totals 15 residues. Germline V CDR1 and CDR2: SNHLY, FYNNEI. Trimming took 0 bases from V and 4 from J; bases not matched to a gene: 2. CDR3 DNA: TGTGCCAGCAGTGAAGCCCACAGGGGCACCGGGGAGCTGTTTTTT. Translation gives CASSEAHRGTGELFF.

This rearrangement joins TRBV3-1 to TRBJ1-2; D is unclear. The CDR3 consists of 14 residues. The germline V and J ends were trimmed by 0 bases and 1 base, with 6 bases remaining between them. Germline assignment: CDR1 LGHDT and CDR2 YNNKEL (reference sequence). This CDR3 reads CASSQDLYNYGYTF. The CDR3 DNA follows: TGTGCCAGCAGCCAAGATTTGTATAACTATGGCTACACCTTC.

The chain carries TRBV6-1 and TRBJ2-7; D uncertain. CDR1 is MNHNS, CDR2 SASEGT, per germline. CDR3 length equals 13 residues. The V end lost 2 bases, the J end lost 6 bases, and 11 bases lay between the germline ends. The CDR3 bases are TGTGCCAGCAGTGAAAGGCTACTCGGCGAGCAGTACTTC. This encodes CASSERLLGEQYF.

This clonotype was counted ten times or more. J is TRBJ1-3 and V is TRBV7-2; D is ambiguous. Germline V gene sequence: CDR1 SGHTA, CDR2 FQGNSA. Trimming pared 0 bases from V and 0 bases from J, leaving 9 bases between. This CDR3 has 16 residues. The CDR3 DNA follows: TGTGCCAGCAGCTTAGCACTATCGAACTCTGGAAACACCATATATTTT. Translation: CASSLALSNSGNTIYF.